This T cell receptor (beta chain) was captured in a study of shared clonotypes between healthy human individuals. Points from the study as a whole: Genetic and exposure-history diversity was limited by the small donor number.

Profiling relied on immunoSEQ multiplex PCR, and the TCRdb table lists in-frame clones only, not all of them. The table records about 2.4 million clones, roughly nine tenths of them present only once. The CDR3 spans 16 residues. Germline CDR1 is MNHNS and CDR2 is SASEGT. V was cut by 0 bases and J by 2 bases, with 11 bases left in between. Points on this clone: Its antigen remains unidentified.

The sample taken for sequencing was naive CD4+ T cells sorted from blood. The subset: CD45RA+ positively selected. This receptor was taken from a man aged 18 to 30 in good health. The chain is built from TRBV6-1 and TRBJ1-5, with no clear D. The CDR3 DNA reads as TGTGCCAGCAGTGAAGCGGCGCCCGGGGGCAATCAGCCCCAGCATTTT. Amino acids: CASSEAAPGGNQPQHF.